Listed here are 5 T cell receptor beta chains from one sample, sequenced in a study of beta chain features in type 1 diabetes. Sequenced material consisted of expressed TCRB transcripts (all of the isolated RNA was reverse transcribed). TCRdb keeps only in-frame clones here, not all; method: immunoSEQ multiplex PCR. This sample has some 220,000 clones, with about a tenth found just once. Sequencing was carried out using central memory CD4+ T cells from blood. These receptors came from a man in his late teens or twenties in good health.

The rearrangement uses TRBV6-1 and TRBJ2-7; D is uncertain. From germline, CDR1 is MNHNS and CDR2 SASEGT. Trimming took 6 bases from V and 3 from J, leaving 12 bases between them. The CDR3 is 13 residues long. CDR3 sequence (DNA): TGTGCCAGCAGCCCACGATGGGGCTACGAGCAGTACTTC. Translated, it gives CASSPRWGYEQYF.

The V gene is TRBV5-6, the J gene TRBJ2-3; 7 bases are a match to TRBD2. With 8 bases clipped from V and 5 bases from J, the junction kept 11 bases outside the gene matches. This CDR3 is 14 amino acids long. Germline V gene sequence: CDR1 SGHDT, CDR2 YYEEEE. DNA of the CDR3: TGTGCCAGTAATTTTCGGGCGGGAGTAGATACGCAGTATTTT. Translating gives CASNFRAGVDTQYF.

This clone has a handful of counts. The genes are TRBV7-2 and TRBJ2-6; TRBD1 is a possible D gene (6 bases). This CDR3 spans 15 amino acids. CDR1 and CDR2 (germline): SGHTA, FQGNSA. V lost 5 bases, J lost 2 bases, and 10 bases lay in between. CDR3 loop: CASSAAGAGANVLTF. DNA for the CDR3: TGTGCCAGCAGCGCTGCAGGGGCTGGGGCCAACGTCCTGACTTTC.

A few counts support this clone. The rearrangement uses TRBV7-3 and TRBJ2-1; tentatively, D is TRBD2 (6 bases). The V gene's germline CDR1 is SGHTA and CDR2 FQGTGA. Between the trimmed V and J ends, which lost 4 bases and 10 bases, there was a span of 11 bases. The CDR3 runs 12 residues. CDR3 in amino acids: CASSSLRGEQFF. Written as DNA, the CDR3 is TGTGCCAGCAGCTCCCTGCGGGGAGAGCAGTTCTTC.

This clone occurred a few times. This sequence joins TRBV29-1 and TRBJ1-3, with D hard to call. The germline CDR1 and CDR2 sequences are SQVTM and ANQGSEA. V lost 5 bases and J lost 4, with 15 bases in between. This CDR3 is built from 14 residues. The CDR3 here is CSVFTRGGGNTIYF. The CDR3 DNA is TGCAGCGTTTTTACCCGGGGAGGAGGAAACACCATATATTTT.